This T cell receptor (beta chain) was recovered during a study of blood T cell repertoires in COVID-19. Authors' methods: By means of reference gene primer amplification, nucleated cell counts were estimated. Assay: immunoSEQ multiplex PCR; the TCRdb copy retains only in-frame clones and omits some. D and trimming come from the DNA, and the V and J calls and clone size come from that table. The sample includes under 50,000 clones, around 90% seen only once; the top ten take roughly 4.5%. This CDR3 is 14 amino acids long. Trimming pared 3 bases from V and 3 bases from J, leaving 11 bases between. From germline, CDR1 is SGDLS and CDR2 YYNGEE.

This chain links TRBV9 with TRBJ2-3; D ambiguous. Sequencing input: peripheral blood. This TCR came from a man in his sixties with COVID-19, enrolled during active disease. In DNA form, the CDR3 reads TGTGCCAGCAGCGCGAAGAGGAAGACAGATACGCAGTATTTT. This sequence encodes CASSAKRKTDTQYF.